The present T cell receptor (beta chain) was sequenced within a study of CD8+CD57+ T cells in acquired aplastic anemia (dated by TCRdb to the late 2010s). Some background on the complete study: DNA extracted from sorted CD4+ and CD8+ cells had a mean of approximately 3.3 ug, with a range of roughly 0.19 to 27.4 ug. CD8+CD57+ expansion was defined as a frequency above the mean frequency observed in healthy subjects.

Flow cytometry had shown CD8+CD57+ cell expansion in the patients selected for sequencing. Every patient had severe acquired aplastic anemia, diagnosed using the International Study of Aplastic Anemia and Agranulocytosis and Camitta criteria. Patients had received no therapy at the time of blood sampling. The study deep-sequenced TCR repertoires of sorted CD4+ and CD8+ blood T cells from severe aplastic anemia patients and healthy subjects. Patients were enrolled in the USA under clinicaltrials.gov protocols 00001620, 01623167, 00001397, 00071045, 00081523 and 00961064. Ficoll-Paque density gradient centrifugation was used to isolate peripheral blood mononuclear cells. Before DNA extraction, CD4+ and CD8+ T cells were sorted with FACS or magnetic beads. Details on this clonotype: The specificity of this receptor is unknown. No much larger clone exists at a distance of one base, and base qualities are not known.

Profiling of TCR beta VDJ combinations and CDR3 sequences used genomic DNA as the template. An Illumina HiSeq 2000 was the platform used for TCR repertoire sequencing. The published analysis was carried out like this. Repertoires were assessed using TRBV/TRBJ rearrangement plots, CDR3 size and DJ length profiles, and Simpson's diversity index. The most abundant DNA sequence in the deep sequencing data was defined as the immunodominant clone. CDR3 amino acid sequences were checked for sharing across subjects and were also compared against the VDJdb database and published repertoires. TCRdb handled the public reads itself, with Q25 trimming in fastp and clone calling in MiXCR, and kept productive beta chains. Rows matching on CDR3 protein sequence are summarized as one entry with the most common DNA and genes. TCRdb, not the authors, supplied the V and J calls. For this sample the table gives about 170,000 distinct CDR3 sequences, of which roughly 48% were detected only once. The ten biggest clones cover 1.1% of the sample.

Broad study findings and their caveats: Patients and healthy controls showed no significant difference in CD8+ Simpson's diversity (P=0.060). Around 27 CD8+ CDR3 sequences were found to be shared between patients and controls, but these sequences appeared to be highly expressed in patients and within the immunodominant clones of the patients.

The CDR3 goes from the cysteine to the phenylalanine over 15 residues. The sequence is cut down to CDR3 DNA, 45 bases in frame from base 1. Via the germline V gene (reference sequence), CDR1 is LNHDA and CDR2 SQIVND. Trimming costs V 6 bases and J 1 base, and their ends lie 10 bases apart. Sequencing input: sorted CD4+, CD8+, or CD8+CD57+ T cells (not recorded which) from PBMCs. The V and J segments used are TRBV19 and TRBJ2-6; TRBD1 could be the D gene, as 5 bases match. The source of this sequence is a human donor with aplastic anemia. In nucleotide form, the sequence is TGTGCCAGTAGGGTCAAGGGGTCTGGGGCCAACGTCCTGACTTTC. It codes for CASRVKGSGANVLTF.